Presented here are 10 T cell receptor beta chains from one specimen sequenced in a study of a mutant IDH1 vaccine in newly diagnosed glioma. Time point of the sample: baseline, week 1 (first vaccination visit). Sample treatment: pre-vaccination baseline after standard-of-care therapy. Clones were sequenced by immunoSEQ multiplex PCR, and TCRdb holds only the in-frame ones, with some missing. The sample includes over 75,000 clones, around three quarters of them seen just once. Sequenced material: PBMCs, taken from a glioma patient treated with radiotherapy, temozolomide or both. The receptor source for this set is a man aged 35 to 55 with glioma.

V and J are TRBV28 and TRBJ1-1; tentative D call: TRBD1 (5 bases). V was cut by 2 bases and J by 6 bases, with 22 bases left in between. CDR1 is MDHEN and CDR2 is SYDVKM in the germline V gene. The CDR3 contains 17 residues. CDR3 coding DNA: TGTGCCAGCAGTTTACCCCCGTTTAATCGTGGGGGAGCTGAAGCTTTCTTT. Translating gives CASSLPPFNRGGAEAFF.

CDR3 amino acids: CARSLGTEAFF. The CDR3 bases are TGTGCCAGAAGTCTCGGCACTGAAGCTTTCTTT. V usage is TRBV5-3 and J usage is TRBJ1-1; D is ambiguous. TRBV5-3 is an open reading frame, and its role is uncertain. The CDR3 is 11 amino acids. The V end lost 5 bases, the J end lost 4 bases, and 6 bases lay between the germline ends.

The rearrangement joins TRBV6-6 to TRBJ2-3; 8 positions match TRBD2. This CDR3 spans 15 amino acids. V gave up 2 bases and J gave up 3 bases; unmatched junction bases: 4. From germline, CDR1 is MNHNY and CDR2 SVGAGI (reference sequence). The CDR3 is CASSYNGGATDTQYF. As DNA, the CDR3 is TGTGCCAGCAGTTACAACGGGGGGGCTACAGATACGCAGTATTTT.

The rearrangement links TRBV5-1 to TRBJ2-7; D gene unclear. Germline CDR1 reads SGHRS; CDR2 reads YFSETQ. The ends were cut back, 4 bases at V and 0 bases at J, with 11 bases in the middle. The length of the CDR3 is 14 residues. The CDR3, as DNA: TGCGCCAGCAGCAAGGTTGGAGTCTCCTACGAGCAGTACTTC. Translated, it gives CASSKVGVSYEQYF.

The chain recombines TRBV15 with TRBJ1-5; no definite D call. Germline loops: CDR1 LNHNV, CDR2 YYDKDF (reference sequence). This CDR3 region has 15 residues. V lost 1 base and J 4 bases, leaving 11 bases between the germline ends. This CDR3 is CATSRASDGNQPQHF. The DNA of the CDR3 is TGTGCCACCAGCAGAGCCAGTGACGGGAATCAGCCCCAGCATTTT.

The V gene is TRBV4-1, the J gene TRBJ2-4; tentative D call: TRBD1 (6 bases). Germline lookup yields CDR1 MGHRA and CDR2 YSYEKL. Trimming pared 2 bases from V and 6 bases from J, leaving 14 bases between. The CDR3 contains 15 residues. CDR3 loop: CASSQREARGNIQYF. In DNA, the CDR3 is TGCGCCAGCAGCCAAAGAGAGGCCAGGGGAAACATTCAGTACTTC.

This clone has only one observation. V is TRBV28 and J is TRBJ2-7, with TRBD2 as a possible D gene (5 bases). Germline V CDR1 and CDR2: MDHEN, SYDVKM. The CDR3 consists of 14 residues. The V end was cut by 7 bases, the J end by 7 bases, with 20 bases between. CDR3 coding DNA: TGTGCCAGCATTAAACATAGGAACTCGGGAGAGCAGTACTTC. This translates into CASIKHRNSGEQYF.

This rearrangement joins TRBV14 to TRBJ1-1, with D possibly being TRBD1 (6 bases). The CDR3 is 15 residues long. Between the trimmed V and J ends, which lost 4 bases and 4 bases, there was a span of 16 bases. Germline CDR1 is SGHDN and CDR2 is FVKESK. The CDR3 spells CASSPWGARSTEAFF. Here the CDR3 DNA reads TGTGCCAGCAGCCCGTGGGGGGCGCGGAGCACTGAAGCTTTCTTT.

This chain links TRBV7-9 with TRBJ1-4; 10 bases are shared with TRBD1. V shed 4 bases, J shed 5 bases, and the junction held 1 base outside the gene matches. Germline V CDR1 and CDR2: SEHNR, FQNEAQ (reference sequence). This CDR3 is built from 14 residues. This CDR3 is CASSSTGGNEKLFF. CDR3 coding DNA: TGTGCCAGCAGCTCGACAGGGGGCAATGAAAAACTGTTTTTT.

This rearrangement joins TRBV4-2 to TRBJ1-5; D not certain. The V end lost 11 bases, the J end lost 2 bases, and 22 bases lay between the germline ends. CDR3 length: 16 residues. Germline assignment: CDR1 LGHNA and CDR2 YNFKEQ. CDR3 bases: TGTGCCGGCACTACTACGATTGGCCAGGGCAATCAGCCCCAGCATTTT. Translating it yields CAGTTTIGQGNQPQHF.